The clone carrying this T cell receptor beta chain has just one count. These data are taken from a study of blood T cell repertoires in COVID-19. About the research overall: PBMCs, B-cell-depleted T cells, or T cells were the source of the cDNA or gDNA that made up the material.

Authors' analysis steps: Amplifying reference gene primers gave estimates of nucleated cell counts. Generated by immunoSEQ multiplex PCR, the TCRdb table keeps only in-frame clones and is missing some. That table is the source of V, J and clone size, and D and trimming were worked out from the DNA. Here the sample spans more than 100,000 clones, 86% being singletons. The CDR3 is 14 residues long. The J segment lost 4 bases and the V segment lost 0 bases, leaving 4 bases of the junction unmatched. CDR1 is SGHRS, CDR2 YFSETQ, per germline. The sequenced sample was peripheral blood. The sequence was collected from a man aged 40-55 years with acute or convalescent COVID-19. The chain links TRBV5-1 to TRBJ2-7, with TRBD1 matching over 7 bases. DNA of the CDR3: TGCGCCAGCAGCTTGGACAGGGGAAAGTACGAGCAGTACTTC. Protein sequence: CASSLDRGKYEQYF.